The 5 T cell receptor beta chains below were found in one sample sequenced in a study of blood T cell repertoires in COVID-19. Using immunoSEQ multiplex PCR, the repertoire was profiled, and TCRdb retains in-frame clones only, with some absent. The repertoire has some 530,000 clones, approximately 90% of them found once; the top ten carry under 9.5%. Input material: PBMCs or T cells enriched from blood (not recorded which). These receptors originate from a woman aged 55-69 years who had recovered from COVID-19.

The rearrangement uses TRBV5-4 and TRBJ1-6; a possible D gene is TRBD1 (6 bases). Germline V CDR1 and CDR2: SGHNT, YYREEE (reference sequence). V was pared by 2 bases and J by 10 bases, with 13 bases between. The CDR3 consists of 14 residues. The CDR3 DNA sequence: TGTGCCAGCAGCTTTGAAGGGGGAGGGTCACCCCTCCACTTT. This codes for CASSFEGGGSPLHF.

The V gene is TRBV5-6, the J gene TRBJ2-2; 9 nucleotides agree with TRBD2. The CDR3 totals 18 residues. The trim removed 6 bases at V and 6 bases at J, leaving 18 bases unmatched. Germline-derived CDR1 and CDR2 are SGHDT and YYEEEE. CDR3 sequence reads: CASTLAGGGALGPGELFF. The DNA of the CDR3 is TGTGCCAGCACCTTAGCGGGCGGGGGGGCCTTGGGCCCCGGGGAGCTGTTTTTT.

Here the CDR3 DNA reads TGCGCCAGCAGCCAAGATCCAGGACAGACCAGCGAGCAGTACTTC. This encodes CASSQDPGQTSEQYF. The chain carries TRBV4-1 and TRBJ2-7; maybe TRBD1 (6 bases). Germline CDR1 and CDR2: MGHRA and YSYEKL. V lost 0 bases and J 6 bases, leaving 15 bases between the germline ends. The CDR3 totals 15 residues.

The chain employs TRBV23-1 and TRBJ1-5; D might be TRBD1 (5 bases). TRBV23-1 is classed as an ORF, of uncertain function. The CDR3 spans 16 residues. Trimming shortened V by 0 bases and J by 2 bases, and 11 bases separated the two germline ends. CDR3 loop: CASSQSRGERNQPQHF. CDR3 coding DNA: TGCGCCAGCAGTCAATCGCGGGGGGAACGCAATCAGCCCCAGCATTTT.

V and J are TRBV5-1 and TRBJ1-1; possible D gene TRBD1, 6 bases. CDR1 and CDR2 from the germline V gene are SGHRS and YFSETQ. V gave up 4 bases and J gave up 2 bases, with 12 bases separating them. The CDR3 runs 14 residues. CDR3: CASSTQGRNTEAFF. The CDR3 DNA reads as TGCGCCAGCAGCACCCAGGGGAGAAACACTGAAGCTTTCTTT.